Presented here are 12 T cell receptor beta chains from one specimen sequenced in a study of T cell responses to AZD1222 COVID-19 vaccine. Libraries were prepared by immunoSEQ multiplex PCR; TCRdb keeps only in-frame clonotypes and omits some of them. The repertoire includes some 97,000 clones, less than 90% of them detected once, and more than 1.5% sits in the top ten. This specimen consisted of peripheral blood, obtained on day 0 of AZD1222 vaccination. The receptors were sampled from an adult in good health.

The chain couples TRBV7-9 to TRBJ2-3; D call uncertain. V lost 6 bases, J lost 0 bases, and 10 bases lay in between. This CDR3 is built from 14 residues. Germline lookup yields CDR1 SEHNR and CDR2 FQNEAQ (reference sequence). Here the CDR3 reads CASSLSGSTDTQYF. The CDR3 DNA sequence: TGTGCCAGCAGTTTGAGTGGTAGCACAGATACGCAGTATTTT. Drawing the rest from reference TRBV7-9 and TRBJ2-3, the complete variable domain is DTGVSQNPRHKITKRGQNVTFRCDPISEHNRLYWYRQTLGQGPEFLTYFQNEAQLEKSRLLSDRFSAERPKGSFSTLEIQRTEQGDSAMYLCASSLSGSTDTQYFGPGTRLTVL.

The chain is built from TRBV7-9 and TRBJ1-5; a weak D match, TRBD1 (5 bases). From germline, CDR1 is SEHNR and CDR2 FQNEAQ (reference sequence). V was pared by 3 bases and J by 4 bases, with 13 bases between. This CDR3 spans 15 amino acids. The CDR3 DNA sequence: TGTGCCAGCAGCTTTGGCCAGGGTGGGAATCAGCCCCAGCATTTT. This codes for CASSFGQGGNQPQHF.

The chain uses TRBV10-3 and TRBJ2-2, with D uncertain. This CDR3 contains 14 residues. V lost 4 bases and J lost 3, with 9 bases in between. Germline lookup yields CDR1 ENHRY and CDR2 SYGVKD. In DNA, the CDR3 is TGTGCCATCAGTGGCCGGGCGGACACCGGGGAGCTGTTTTTT. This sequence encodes CAISGRADTGELFF.

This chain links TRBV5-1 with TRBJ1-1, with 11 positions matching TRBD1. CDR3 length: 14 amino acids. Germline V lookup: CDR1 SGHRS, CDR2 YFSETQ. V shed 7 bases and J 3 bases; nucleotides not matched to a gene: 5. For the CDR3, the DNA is TGCGCCAGCGGGACAGGGGGGTTTGACACTGAAGCTTTCTTT. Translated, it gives CASGTGGFDTEAFF.

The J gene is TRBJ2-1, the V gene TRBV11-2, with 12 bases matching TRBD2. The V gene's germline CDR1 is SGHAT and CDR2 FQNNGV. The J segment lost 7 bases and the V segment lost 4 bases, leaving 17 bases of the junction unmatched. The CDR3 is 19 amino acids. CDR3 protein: CASSSSLLAGGRLANEQFF. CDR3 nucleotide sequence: TGTGCCAGCAGCTCCTCTCTACTAGCGGGAGGCCGTTTGGCTAATGAGCAGTTCTTC.

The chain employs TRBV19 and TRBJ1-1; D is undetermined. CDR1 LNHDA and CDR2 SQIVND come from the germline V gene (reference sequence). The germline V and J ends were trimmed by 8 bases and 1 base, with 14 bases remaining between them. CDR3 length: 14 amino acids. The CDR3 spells CASSGRHRNTEAFF. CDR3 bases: TGTGCCAGTTCTGGGAGGCACCGGAACACTGAAGCTTTCTTT.

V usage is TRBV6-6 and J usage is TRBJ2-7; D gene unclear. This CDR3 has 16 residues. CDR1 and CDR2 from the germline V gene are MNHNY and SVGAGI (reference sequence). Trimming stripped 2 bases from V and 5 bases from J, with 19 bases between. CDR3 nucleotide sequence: TGTGCCAGCAGTTACACCGAAGGATCGCCCGCCCACGAGCAGTACTTC. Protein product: CASSYTEGSPAHEQYF.

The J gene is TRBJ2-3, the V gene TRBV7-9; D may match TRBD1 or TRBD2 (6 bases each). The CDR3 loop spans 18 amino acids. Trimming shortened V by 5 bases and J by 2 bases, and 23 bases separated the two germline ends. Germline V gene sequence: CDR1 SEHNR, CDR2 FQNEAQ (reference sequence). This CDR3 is CASSPGTHARGYTDTQYF. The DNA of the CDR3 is TGTGCCAGCAGCCCTGGGACTCACGCCAGGGGTTACACAGATACGCAGTATTTT.

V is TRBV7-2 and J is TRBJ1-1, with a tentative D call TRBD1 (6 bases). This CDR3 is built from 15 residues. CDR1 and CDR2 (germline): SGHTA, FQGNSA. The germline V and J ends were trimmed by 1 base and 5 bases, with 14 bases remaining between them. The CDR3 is CASSLGQGLVTEAFF. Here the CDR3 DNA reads TGTGCCAGCAGCTTAGGGCAGGGGTTGGTAACTGAAGCTTTCTTT.

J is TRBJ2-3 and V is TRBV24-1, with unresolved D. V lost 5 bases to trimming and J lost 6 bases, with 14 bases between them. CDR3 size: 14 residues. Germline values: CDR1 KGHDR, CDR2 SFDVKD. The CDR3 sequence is CATSGTSTGDTQYF. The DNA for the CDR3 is TGTGCCACCAGTGGAACCTCGACTGGGGATACGCAGTATTTT.

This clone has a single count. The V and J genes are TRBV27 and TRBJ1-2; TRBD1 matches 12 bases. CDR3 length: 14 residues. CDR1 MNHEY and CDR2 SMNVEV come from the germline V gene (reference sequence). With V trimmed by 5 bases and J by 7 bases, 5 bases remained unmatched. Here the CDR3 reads CASSTGQGALGYTF. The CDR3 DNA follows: TGTGCCAGCAGTACGGGACAGGGGGCGCTTGGCTACACCTTC.

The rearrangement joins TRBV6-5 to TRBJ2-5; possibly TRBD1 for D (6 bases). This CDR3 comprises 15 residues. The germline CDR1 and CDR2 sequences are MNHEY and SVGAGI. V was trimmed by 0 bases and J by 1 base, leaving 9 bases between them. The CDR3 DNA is TGTGCCAGCAGTTACTCGACAGGAACCCAAGAGACCCAGTACTTC. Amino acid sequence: CASSYSTGTQETQYF.